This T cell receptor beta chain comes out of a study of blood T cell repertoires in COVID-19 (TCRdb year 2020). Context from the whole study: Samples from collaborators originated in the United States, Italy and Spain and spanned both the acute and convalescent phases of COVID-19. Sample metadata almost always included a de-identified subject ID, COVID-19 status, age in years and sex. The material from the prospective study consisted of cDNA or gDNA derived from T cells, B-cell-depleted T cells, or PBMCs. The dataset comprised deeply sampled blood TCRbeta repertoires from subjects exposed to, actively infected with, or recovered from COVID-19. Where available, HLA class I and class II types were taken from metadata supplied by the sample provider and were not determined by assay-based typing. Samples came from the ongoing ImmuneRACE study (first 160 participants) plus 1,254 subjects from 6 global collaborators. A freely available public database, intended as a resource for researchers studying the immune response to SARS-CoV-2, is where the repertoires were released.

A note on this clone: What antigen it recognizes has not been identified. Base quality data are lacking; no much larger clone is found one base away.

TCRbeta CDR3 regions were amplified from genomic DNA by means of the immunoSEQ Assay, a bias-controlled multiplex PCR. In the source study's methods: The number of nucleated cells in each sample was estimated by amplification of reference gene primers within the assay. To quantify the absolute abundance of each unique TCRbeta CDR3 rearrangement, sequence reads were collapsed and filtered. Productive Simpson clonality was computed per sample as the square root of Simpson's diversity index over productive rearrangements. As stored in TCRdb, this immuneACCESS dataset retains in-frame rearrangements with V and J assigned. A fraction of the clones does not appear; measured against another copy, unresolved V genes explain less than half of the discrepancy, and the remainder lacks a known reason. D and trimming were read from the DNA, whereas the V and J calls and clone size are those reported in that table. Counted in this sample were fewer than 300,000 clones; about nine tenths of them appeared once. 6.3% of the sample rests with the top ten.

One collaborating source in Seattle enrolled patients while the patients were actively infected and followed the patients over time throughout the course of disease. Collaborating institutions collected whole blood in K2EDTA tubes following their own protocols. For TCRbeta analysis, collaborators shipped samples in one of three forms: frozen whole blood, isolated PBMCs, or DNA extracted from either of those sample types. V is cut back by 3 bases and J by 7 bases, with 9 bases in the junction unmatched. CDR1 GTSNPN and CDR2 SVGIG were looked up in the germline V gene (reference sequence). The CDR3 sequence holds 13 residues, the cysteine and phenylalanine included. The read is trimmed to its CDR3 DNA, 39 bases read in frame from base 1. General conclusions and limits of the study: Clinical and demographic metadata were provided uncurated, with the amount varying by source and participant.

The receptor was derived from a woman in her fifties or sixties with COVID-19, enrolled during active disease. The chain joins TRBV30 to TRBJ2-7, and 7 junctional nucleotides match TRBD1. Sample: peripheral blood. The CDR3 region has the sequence CAWRTGVRREQYF. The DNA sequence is TGTGCCTGGAGAACAGGGGTCCGGCGGGAGCAGTACTTC.